These 6 T cell receptor beta chains share one sample of origin, sequenced in a study of low-dose radiotherapy and immunotherapy resistance in tumors. First-strand cDNA used TRAV- and TRBV-specific primers, covering alpha and beta chains. The authors amplified TCRs for about 20 PCR cycles with a constant-region primer and a V-primer adapter. TCRdb fed the reads into MiXCR, producing one record per CDR3 protein. Seen here are roughly 54,000 distinct CDR3 sequences, under 30% observed once, and the top ten hold 5.5% to 6.5%. Time point reported: before trial treatment. Specimen: PBMCs, collected before treatment. The origin of the receptors is a male donor with prostate cancer.

This clonotype has at least ten counts. This sequence joins TRBV11-3 and TRBJ2-2, with TRBD1 matching over 8 bases. Germline CDR1 reads SGHNT; CDR2 reads YENEEA. Germline trimming cut 5 bases from V and 6 bases from J; bases unmatched to any gene: 11. This CDR3 is 16 amino acids long. CDR3 loop: CASSPRQGRSPGELFF. Here the CDR3 DNA reads TGTGCCAGCAGCCCACGACAGGGGAGATCCCCCGGGGAGCTGTTTTTT.

This clonotype was observed many times. The V call is TRBV4-1, the J call TRBJ2-2, with 8 bases that match TRBD2. V shed 0 bases and J 3 bases; nucleotides not matched to a gene: 3. Germline V lookup: CDR1 MGHRA, CDR2 YSYEKL. The CDR3 is 16 amino acids. CDR3 nucleotide sequence: TGCGCCAGCAGCCAAGACACTAGCGGTGACACCGGGGAGCTGTTTTTT. This gives the protein CASSQDTSGDTGELFF.

The table lists this clonotype with many counts. The chain is built from TRBV6-2 or TRBV6-3 and TRBJ2-7; D perhaps matches TRBD2 (6 bases). V lost 2 bases, J lost 6 bases, and 20 bases lay in between. This CDR3 has 16 residues. Germline CDR1 reads MNHEY; CDR2 reads SVGEGT. CDR3: CASSYGSGLQFGEQYF. The CDR3 nucleotides are TGTGCCAGCAGTTACGGGTCGGGACTCCAGTTCGGCGAGCAGTACTTC.

This clonotype was seen repeatedly, ten times or more. The J gene is TRBJ2-7, the V gene TRBV7-2; no reliable D call. From germline, CDR1 is SGHTA and CDR2 FQGNSA. The CDR3 has 13 residues. V was clipped by 4 bases and J by 3 bases, with 10 bases between them. The CDR3 DNA follows: TGTGCCAGCAGCTCACCCTGGGGCTACGAGCAGTACTTC. The encoded protein is CASSSPWGYEQYF.

This clonotype was detected only a few times. V is TRBV6-4 and J is TRBJ2-1; 9 bases match TRBD2. V lost 3 bases, J lost 2 bases, and 5 bases stayed unmatched. Germline V lookup: CDR1 MRHNA, CDR2 SNTAGT. The CDR3 extends over 16 amino acids. The DNA of the CDR3 is TGTGCCAGCAGTGATTTTAGCGGGAGTACCTACAATGAGCAGTTCTTC. Translating gives CASSDFSGSTYNEQFF.

V usage is TRBV29-1 and J usage is TRBJ1-1; D not resolved. V was pared by 7 bases and J by 2 bases, with 5 bases between. This CDR3 spans 10 amino acids. Germline CDR1 is SQVTM and CDR2 is ANQGSEA. DNA for the CDR3: TGCAGCGGATTCAACACTGAAGCTTTCTTT. This translates into CSGFNTEAFF.